This note documents a single TCR beta chain sequence. Clones were sequenced by immunoSEQ multiplex PCR, and TCRdb holds only the in-frame ones, with some missing. The sample shows more than 140,000 clones, around 94% of them seen only once. The source of the sample is a study of control samples from healthy donors and cancer patients. This CDR3 is built from 13 residues. Trimming stripped 5 bases from V and 11 bases from J, with 18 bases between. Germline V gives CDR1 SGHNT, CDR2 YENEEA. The chain joins TRBV11-3 to TRBJ1-1; D may be TRBD1 (6 bases). The sample comprised blood. The TCR originated in a man aged 40-49 years in good health. CDR3 amino acids: CASSDGQNGDAFF. The CDR3 nucleotides read TGTGCCAGCAGCGACGGACAGAACGGAGACGCTTTCTTT. Supplemented by reference TRBV11-3 and TRBJ1-1, the full variable domain reads EAGVVQSPRYKIIEKKQPVAFWCNPISGHNTLYWYLQNLGQGPELLIRYENEEAVDDSQLPKDRFSAERLKGVDSTLKIQPAELGDSAVYLCASSDGQNGDAFFGQGTRLTVV.